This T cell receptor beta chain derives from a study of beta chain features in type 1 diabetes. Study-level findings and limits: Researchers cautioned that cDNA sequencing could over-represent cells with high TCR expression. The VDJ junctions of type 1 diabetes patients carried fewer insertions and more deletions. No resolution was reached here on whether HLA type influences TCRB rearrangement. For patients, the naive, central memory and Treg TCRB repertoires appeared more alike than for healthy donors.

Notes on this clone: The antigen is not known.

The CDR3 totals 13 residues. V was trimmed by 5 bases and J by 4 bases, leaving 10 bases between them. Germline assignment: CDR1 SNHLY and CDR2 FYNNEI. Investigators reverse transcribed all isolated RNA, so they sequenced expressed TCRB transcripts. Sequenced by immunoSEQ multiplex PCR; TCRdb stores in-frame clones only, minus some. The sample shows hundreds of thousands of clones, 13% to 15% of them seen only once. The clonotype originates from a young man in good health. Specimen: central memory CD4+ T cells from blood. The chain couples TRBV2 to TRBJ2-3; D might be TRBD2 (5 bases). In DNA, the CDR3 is TGTGCCAGCAGTAGGGAGTCTCCAGATACGCAGTATTTT. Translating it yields CASSRESPDTQYF.